The clone carrying this T cell receptor beta chain was seen repeatedly, ten times or more. Co-extraction of RNA and DNA was performed on roughly 17-32 mg of unsorted bulk tissue. The sample belongs to a study of tumor-infiltrating lymphocytes in primary liver carcinoma. This CDR3 spans 14 amino acids. In germline, CDR1 is MGHRA, CDR2 YSYEKL. Trimming cost V 4 bases and J 5 bases; bases outside gene matches: 7. A primer in the constant region served to generate TCR beta cDNA from 450 to 600 ng of total RNA. Three rounds of nested multiplex PCR with slightly modified ARM-PCR produced TCR beta libraries. The opening two PCR rounds, around 11 cycles each, paired TRBV1-TRBV30 forward primers with a C-beta reverse primer. TCRdb redid the calling of the multiplex PCR reads with MiXCR, one entry per CDR3 protein. The table includes 70,000 to 75,000 distinct CDR3 sequences, 60% to 75% detected once.

V and J are TRBV4-1 and TRBJ2-7; 8 bases fit TRBD1. The sample was liver tumor tissue from sampling region 4. Subset: tumor region T4, right-lateral pole. This clonotype was sampled from a man aged 40-49 years with primary liver carcinoma and hepatitis B virus infection. This CDR3 reads CASSLYGQGHEQYF. The CDR3 DNA sequence: TGCGCCAGCAGCCTCTACGGACAGGGCCACGAGCAGTACTTC.